Reported below is one T cell receptor beta chain. Its antigen is undetermined. The data derive from a study of T cell responses to AZD1222 COVID-19 vaccine. Study-wide results and limits: Baseline serology detected seropositivity in only a handful of AZD1222 recipients.

Trimming pared 2 bases from V and 3 bases from J, leaving 6 bases between. Germline CDR1 MNHNS, CDR2 SASEGT. CDR3 length: 13 residues. The data were produced by immunoSEQ multiplex PCR, yet TCRdb's version contains in-frame clones alone and is incomplete. This table holds some 100,000 clones, 90% to 95% found once. The J gene is TRBJ2-3, the V gene TRBV6-1; D gene unclear. The sequence was collected from an adult in good health. The input for sequencing was peripheral blood, taken on day 0 of AZD1222 vaccination. The CDR3 is CASSEQVTDTQYF. CDR3 in DNA: TGTGCCAGCAGTGAACAAGTGACAGATACGCAGTATTTT.